The source of this TCR beta chain is a study of T cell responses to AZD1222 COVID-19 vaccine. Analyses pooled second doses at about 4 or about 12 weeks. General study points: Clonal diversity may have been underestimated, and the donors were mostly white British, with more females than males. No repertoire was sampled before or during the peak T cell response, only after it.

Trimming stripped 6 bases from V and 2 bases from J, with 11 bases between. Per the germline V gene, CDR1 is MNHEY and CDR2 is SVGAGI. CDR3 length: 13 residues. In the case of this clone: Its target is unknown.

Sequenced by immunoSEQ multiplex PCR; TCRdb stores in-frame clones only, minus some. The data hold 100,000 to 150,000 clones, with 75% to 90% observed a single time. The rearrangement uses TRBV6-5 and TRBJ2-7; tentative D call: TRBD1 (6 bases). The specimen comprised peripheral blood, sampled 28 days after the second AZD1222 dose. This sequence was found in an adult who received the AZD1222 COVID-19 vaccine. The CDR3 sequence is CASRKDSTYEQYF. The CDR3 nucleotides read TGTGCCAGCAGGAAGGACAGTACCTACGAGCAGTACTTC.